This T cell receptor beta chain came from a study of T cells in Graves' hyperthyroidism and ophthalmopathy. Study conclusions and caveats: Expanded thyroid clonotypes (above 0.001) were mostly also found in blood.

This clonotype was observed many times. Its antigen is not identified. Looked up from germline, CDR1 is DFQATT and CDR2 is SNEGSKA (reference sequence). V shed 7 bases and J shed 1 base, with 16 bases lying between them. This CDR3 is built from 14 residues. Researchers amplified the TCR beta CDR3 regions from RNA transcripts. When the TCR CDR3 underwent first-round RT-PCR, the HTBI primer set was used. A single record per CDR3 protein comes from TCRdb applying MiXCR to the multiplex PCR reads. The data hold almost 250,000 distinct CDR3 sequences, with almost 25% observed a single time. Diagnosis rested on symptoms, serum thyroxine and TRAb, thyroid ultrasound, and orbital computed tomography.

This TCR was sampled from a woman in her forties with Graves' ophthalmopathy. Sequencing was done on a sample of blood. The V gene is TRBV20-1, the J gene TRBJ1-1, with TRBD1 as a possible D gene (6 bases). The CDR3 protein is CSGYGGASNTEAFF. The CDR3 DNA sequence: TGCAGTGGCTACGGGGGGGCCTCGAACACTGAAGCTTTCTTT.